These T cell receptor beta chains were read from a single sample in a study of shared clonotypes between healthy human individuals. The method was immunoSEQ multiplex PCR; TCRdb's version includes in-frame clones alone and lacks a portion of them. The sample records 2,500,000 or so clones, 93% being singletons. The specimen was naive CD4+ T cells from PBMCs. These receptors all stem from a man between 18 and 35 years old in good health. Some clones in this sample may be carry-over from other donors' samples. Both conserved end residues are part of each CDR3. Fields, in order: CDR3 DNA, CDR3 protein, clone size, J gene, CDR3 length, V gene, D gene. The D gene is left open where the match is weak. Not every row has a clone size; where given, it reads once, few, many or a size class.

TGTGCCATCAGTGAGTCGTGGCGGGAGGGGCCCATTGAGCAGTTCTTC CAISESWREGPIEQFF . TRBJ2-1 16 TRBV10-3 TRBD2
TGTGCCAGCAGTCGGGGACAGGGGGCCCCTAAACTGTTTTTT CASSRGQGAPKLFF . TRBJ1-4 14 TRBV6-5 TRBD1
TGTGCCAGCAGCGACCCCGGGACAGGGACCTACGAGCAGTACTTC CASSDPGTGTYEQYF . TRBJ2-7 15 TRBV25-1 TRBD1
TGCGCCAGCACGACAGGACGCTTTAGCGGGAGGGGGGATGAGCAGTTCTTC CASTTGRFSGRGDEQFF . TRBJ2-1 17 TRBV5-1 TRBD2
TGCGCCAGCAGCCGGTCTAGCGGGAAATGGGGAGATACGCAGTATTTT CASSRSSGKWGDTQYF . TRBJ2-3 16 TRBV5-1 TRBD2
TGTGCCATCAAAGAGATCGGGATGAACACTGAAGCTTTCTTT CAIKEIGMNTEAFF . TRBJ1-1 14 TRBV10-3 .
TGTGCTAGTGGACCCGGACAGGGTGGGGCCAACGTCCTGACTTTC CASGPGQGGANVLTF . TRBJ2-6 15 TRBV12-5 TRBD1
TGTGCCAGCACCGGATGGGCGGACGCTGAAGCTTTCTTT CASTGWADAEAFF . TRBJ1-1 13 TRBV6-1 .
TGTGCCAGCAGCCTCCGCAGGGGTTCGTTTGCCGGGGAGCTGTTTTTT CASSLRRGSFAGELFF . TRBJ2-2 16 TRBV14 .
TGCGCCAGCAGCTTAGAAGTTACGAACACCGGGGAGCTGTTTTTT CASSLEVTNTGELFF . TRBJ2-2 15 TRBV5-1 .
TGTGCCAGCAGTGTACTAGCGGGAGCTTCGGATACGCAGTATTTT CASSVLAGASDTQYF . TRBJ2-3 15 TRBV2 TRBD2
TGTGCCAGCAGTTTAGTTGGGGGGAGCTACGAGCAGTACTTC CASSLVGGSYEQYF . TRBJ2-7 14 TRBV28 .
TGTGCCAGCTCACCTCAGGGGCTCGGCAATCAGCCCCAGCATTTT CASSPQGLGNQPQHF once TRBJ1-5 15 TRBV18 .